This TCR beta chain was obtained from a study of vaccination effects on CD4 cells after COVID-19. In its sample, this clone is large (0.1 to 1%). Its cognate antigen is unknown. Produced via immunoSEQ multiplex PCR; TCRdb's table is partial and in-frame only. The table has around 20,000 clones, about 71% seen once. In the ViraFEST assay, antigen-specific CD4+ clonotypes were identified by expansion after peptide-pool stimulation. After less than twelve days in culture, the CD4+ T cells were isolated. With 8.5 to 10 ug/ml peptides and around 9.6 IU/ml IL-2, fewer than 2.5 million PBMC per well were cultured. It was on days 3 and 7 that half the medium was replaced with IL-2 medium. Study findings and constraints: There was marked clonal contraction among infection- and vaccine-induced clones late after vaccination.

V lost 5 bases to trimming and J lost 4 bases; unmatched junction nucleotides: 2. This CDR3 has 14 amino acids. Germline CDR1 is LGHDT and CDR2 is YNNKEL (reference sequence). The sample consisted of CD4+ T cells from PBMCs cultured with HCoV-229E spike peptides, taken before COVID-19 vaccination. The V gene is TRBV3-1 (or the pseudogene TRBV3-2), the J gene TRBJ2-4; 10 bases line up with TRBD1. The sequence was collected from a human donor who received a COVID-19 vaccine. In DNA form, the CDR3 reads TGTGCCAGCAGCGTGGACAGGGGGAAAAACATTCAGTACTTC. As protein: CASSVDRGKNIQYF.